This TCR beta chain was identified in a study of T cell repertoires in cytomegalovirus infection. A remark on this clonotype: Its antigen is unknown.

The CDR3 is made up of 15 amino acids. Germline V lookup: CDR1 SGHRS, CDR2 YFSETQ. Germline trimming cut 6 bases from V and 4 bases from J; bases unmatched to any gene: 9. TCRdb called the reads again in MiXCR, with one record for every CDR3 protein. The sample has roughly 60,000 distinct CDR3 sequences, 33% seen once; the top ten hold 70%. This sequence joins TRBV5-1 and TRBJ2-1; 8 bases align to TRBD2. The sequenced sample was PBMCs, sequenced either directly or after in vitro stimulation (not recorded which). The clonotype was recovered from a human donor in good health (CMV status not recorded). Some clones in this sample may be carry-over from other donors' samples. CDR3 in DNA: TGCGCCAGCACCCTCCCGGGAGGGCAATACAATGAGCAGTTCTTC. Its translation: CASTLPGGQYNEQFF.